This entry describes one T cell receptor (beta chain). CDR1 and CDR2 (germline): WSHSY, SAAADI. The CDR3 runs to 16 residues. The V and J ends lost 5 bases and 5 bases respectively, with 19 bases between them. This sample was included in a study of blood T cell repertoires in COVID-19. Overall study context: From the United States, Italy and Spain came samples of acute and convalescent COVID-19.

Using immunoSEQ multiplex PCR, the repertoire was profiled, and TCRdb retains in-frame clones only, with some absent. Here the sample spans about 370,000 clones, roughly 90% being singletons. The clonotype comes from a woman in her forties who had been exposed to COVID-19. This chain uses TRBV10-2 with TRBJ1-5; D uncertain. The sequenced sample was PBMCs or T cells enriched from blood (not recorded which). This chain's CDR3 is CASSQHPTRTYQPQHF. As DNA, the CDR3 is TGCGCCAGCAGTCAACACCCTACACGGACTTATCAGCCCCAGCATTTT.